This T cell receptor beta chain came from a study of T cells in Graves' hyperthyroidism and ophthalmopathy. V lost 5 bases and J 6 bases, leaving 15 bases between the germline ends. CDR1 is SEHNR and CDR2 is FQNEAQ in the germline V gene (reference sequence). This CDR3 region has 14 residues. This clonotype was seen many times. TCR beta CDR3 regions were amplified from RNA transcripts. The HTBI primer set was used in a first-round RT-PCR of the TCR CDR3. TCRdb called the multiplex PCR reads again in MiXCR, with one record for every CDR3 protein. Among 300,000 to 450,000 distinct CDR3 sequences, about 15% were seen once, and the ten largest hold 11%. The study excluded patients with uncontrolled infection, other autoimmune disease, pregnancy or lactation.

The source material was blood. This clonotype was obtained from a woman aged 60 to 75 with Graves' hyperthyroidism. The genes are TRBV7-9 and TRBJ2-3; D may be TRBD2 (5 bases). CDR3 nucleotide sequence: TGTGCCAGCAGCCCAACTAGGGAGCGGGATACGCAGTATTTT. Translated: CASSPTRERDTQYF.